This entry describes one T cell receptor (beta chain). As yet, its antigen is unknown. These data are taken from a study of cytomegalovirus exposure and HLA in healthy donors. Notes on the study in general: In vitro, a few CMV-associated chains proved specific for CMV antigens.

The CDR3 spans 17 residues. Germline V gene sequence: CDR1 MNHEY, CDR2 SMNVEV (reference sequence). The V end was cut by 1 base, the J end by 0 bases, with 13 bases between. Here immunoSEQ multiplex PCR was the method, and the copy in TCRdb shows in-frame clones only, minus some. The data contain around 150,000 clones, 86% of them singletons. The sample was PBMCs. This receptor was obtained from a woman aged 18-29 years in good health and CMV-seronegative. V is TRBV27 and J is TRBJ1-3; D is possibly TRBD1 (6 bases). The chain's CDR3 is CASSLLGGVDSGNTIYF. CDR3 DNA: TGTGCCAGCAGTTTATTAGGGGGGGTCGACTCTGGAAACACCATATATTTT.